Following are 17 T cell receptor beta chains from one sample sequenced in a study of shared clonotypes between healthy human individuals. The repertoire was sequenced with immunoSEQ multiplex PCR; TCRdb's copy has only in-frame clones and lacks some. The table has roughly 2,000,000 clones, 93% seen once; the top ten hold around 1.8%. The naive CD8 population came from CD45RO-negative cells selected for CCR7, without terminally differentiated effector memory CD45RA+ cells. The sequenced sample was naive CD8+ T cells from PBMCs. The receptors stem from a man in his late teens or twenties in good health. Some clones in this sample may be carry-over from other donors' samples.

The rearrangement joins TRBV9 to TRBJ2-5; tentative D call: TRBD2 (5 bases). The CDR3 is 14 amino acids. Germline CDR1 is SGDLS and CDR2 is YYNGEE. V was pared by 4 bases and J by 5 bases, with 15 bases between. In DNA form, the CDR3 reads TGTGCCAGCAGCCCAGACCTAGCAGCGGAGACCCAGTACTTC. Its protein is CASSPDLAAETQYF.

The chain recombines TRBV9 with TRBJ2-3; 9 nucleotides agree with TRBD2. V dropped 5 bases and J dropped 5; count of bases not matched to a gene: 6. Per the germline V gene, CDR1 is SGDLS and CDR2 is YYNGEE. This CDR3 contains 14 residues. The CDR3, as DNA: TGTGCCAGCAGTGGACCTAGCGGGATAGATACGCAGTATTTT. Translated, it gives CASSGPSGIDTQYF.

The rearrangement joins TRBV9 to TRBJ2-1; 13 nucleotides line up with TRBD2. The CDR3 sequence is 15 residues long. V gave up 0 bases and J gave up 8 bases; unmatched junction bases: 2. Germline-derived CDR1 and CDR2 are SGDLS and YYNGEE. CDR3 region: CASSVGTSGSYEQFF. DNA for the CDR3: TGTGCCAGCAGCGTAGGGACTAGCGGGAGCTATGAGCAGTTCTTC.

Worth noting for this clone: Different DNA sequences within this sample yield the same CDR3. V is TRBV27 and J is TRBJ2-7; D is unresolved. The CDR3 runs 11 residues. V lost 3 bases, J lost 6 bases, and 6 bases lay in between. The germline V gene has CDR1 MNHEY and CDR2 SMNVEV (reference sequence). CDR3 sequence: CASSFPPEQYF. Written as DNA, the CDR3 is TGTGCCAGCAGTTTTCCCCCCGAGCAGTACTTC.

The chain joins TRBV7-9 to TRBJ1-1; D gene ambiguous. Germline V gene sequence: CDR1 SEHNR, CDR2 FQNEAQ (reference sequence). Trimming removed 4 bases from V and 5 bases from J, with 8 bases in between. The CDR3 totals 12 residues. CDR3 sequence: CASSYRATEAFF. The CDR3 nucleotides are TGTGCCAGCAGCTATCGGGCAACTGAAGCTTTCTTT. The whole variable domain, remainder taken from reference TRBV7-9 and TRBJ1-1, is DTGVSQNPRHKITKRGQNVTFRCDPISEHNRLYWYRQTLGQGPEFLTYFQNEAQLEKSRLLSDRFSAERPKGSFSTLEIQRTEQGDSAMYLCASSYRATEAFFGQGTRLTVV.

This chain connects TRBV13 to TRBJ2-2; maybe TRBD1 (5 bases). The germline gives CDR1 PRHDT, CDR2 FYEKMQ (reference sequence). Between the trimmed V and J ends, which lost 2 bases and 4 bases, there was a span of 11 bases. The CDR3 spans 15 residues. CDR3 sequence reads: CASSLRLGPTGELFF. The CDR3 nucleotides read TGTGCCAGCAGCTTAAGGTTGGGGCCCACCGGGGAGCTGTTTTTT. Combining the CDR3 with reference TRBV13 and TRBJ2-2 gives the whole variable domain AAGVIQSPRHLIKEKRETATLKCYPIPRHDTVYWYQQGPGQDPQFLISFYEKMQSDKGSIPDRFSAQQFSDYHSELNMSSLELGDSALYFCASSLRLGPTGELFFGEGSRLTVL.

The gene calls are TRBV14 and TRBJ2-7; 8 nucleotides align to TRBD2. V shed 3 bases, J shed 2 bases, and the junction held 9 bases outside the gene matches. Germline lookup yields CDR1 SGHDN and CDR2 FVKESK. This CDR3 contains 16 residues. For the CDR3, the DNA is TGTGCCAGCAGCCAGGCCCCGGGACTAGTGGCCTACGAGCAGTACTTC. Translation gives CASSQAPGLVAYEQYF.

The DNA for the CDR3 is TGTGCCATCCACGGGACAGGGGGCGCAGCTGGCTACACCTTC. Translation gives CAIHGTGGAAGYTF. The chain recombines TRBV6-5 with TRBJ1-2; 12 positions agree with TRBD1. Germline V lookup: CDR1 MNHEY, CDR2 SVGAGI. The junction had 10 bases not matched to a gene; V was cut back by 10 bases and J by 7 bases. There are 14 residues in the CDR3.

V usage is TRBV28 and J usage is TRBJ1-1, with D perhaps TRBD1 (5 bases). This CDR3 is built from 15 residues. Trimming took off 5 bases at V and 0 bases at J, with 13 bases between the two ends. CDR1 and CDR2 (germline): MDHEN, SYDVKM. The CDR3 is CASSLPGPLNTEAFF. The CDR3, as DNA: TGTGCCAGCAGTCTGCCGGGACCCTTGAACACTGAAGCTTTCTTT.

This sequence joins TRBV5-4 and TRBJ2-7; 9 positions agree with TRBD1. J was trimmed by 1 base and V by 0 bases; bases with no gene match: 8. The CDR3 totals 17 residues. The germline V gene has CDR1 SGHNT and CDR2 YYREEE (reference sequence). The CDR3 region has the DNA TGTGCCAGCAGCTTGGCCGGGAGGACAGGGGTGTCCTACGAGCAGTACTTC. It is translated as CASSLAGRTGVSYEQYF. Combining the CDR3 with reference TRBV5-4 and TRBJ2-7 gives the whole variable domain ETGVTQSPTHLIKTRGQQVTLRCSSQSGHNTVSWYQQALGQGPQFIFQYYREEENGRGNFPPRFSGLQFPNYSSELNVNALELDDSALYLCASSLAGRTGVSYEQYFGPGTRLTVT.

V is TRBV4-3 and J is TRBJ1-5; TRBD1 matches at 10 bases. Germline V lookup: CDR1 LGHNA, CDR2 YSLEER. This CDR3 comprises 15 residues. The J segment lost 4 bases and the V segment lost 6 bases, leaving 6 bases of the junction unmatched. CDR3 amino acids: CASSKRQGANQPQHF. Written as DNA, the CDR3 is TGCGCCAGCAGTAAGAGACAGGGGGCGAATCAGCCCCAGCATTTT.

The rearrangement links TRBV10-2 to TRBJ1-5; D not certain. The V and J ends lost 2 bases and 4 bases respectively, with 6 bases between them. CDR3 length: 13 residues. The V gene's germline CDR1 is WSHSY and CDR2 SAAADI. In DNA form, the CDR3 reads TGCGCCAGCAGTGAGATGGGGAATCAGCCCCAGCATTTT. It encodes CASSEMGNQPQHF.

V is TRBV5-1 and J is TRBJ2-7; perhaps D is TRBD1 or TRBD2 (5 bases each). The CDR3 is made up of 16 amino acids. Trimming cost V 4 bases and J 0 bases, with 17 bases left between them. CDR1 and CDR2 (germline): SGHRS, YFSETQ. This CDR3 is CASSADYQTVSYEQYF. The DNA for the CDR3 is TGCGCCAGCAGCGCCGACTACCAGACAGTCTCCTACGAGCAGTACTTC.

The chain links TRBV4-3 to TRBJ2-7; 8 bases line up with TRBD2. V lost 4 bases, J lost 1 base, and 15 bases stayed unmatched. Germline CDR1 is LGHNA and CDR2 is YSLEER. This CDR3 region has 18 residues. The CDR3 loop is CASSPTLPFSGESYEQYF. Here the CDR3 DNA reads TGCGCCAGCAGCCCGACGCTACCCTTTAGCGGGGAGTCCTACGAGCAGTACTTC.

The chain links TRBV27 to TRBJ1-2; tentative D call: TRBD1 (6 bases). This CDR3 has 16 amino acids. Trimming took off 6 bases at V and 0 bases at J, with 17 bases between the two ends. In germline, CDR1 is MNHEY, CDR2 SMNVEV (reference sequence). CDR3 DNA sequence: TGTGCCAGCAGCGTTTCACCGGGGGCTCCTAACTATGGCTACACCTTC. This translates into CASSVSPGAPNYGYTF.

As for this clone: The sample holds other DNA sequences that translate to the same CDR3. This chain links TRBV5-1 with TRBJ2-1; 7 bases align to TRBD1. The V gene end was trimmed by 4 bases and the J gene end by 7 bases; junction bases not matched to a gene: 2. The CDR3 loop spans 12 amino acids. The V gene's germline CDR1 is SGHRS and CDR2 YFSETQ. The CDR3 spells CASSLTGNEQFF. CDR3 DNA: TGCGCCAGCAGCCTGACAGGGAATGAGCAGTTCTTC.

The chain joins TRBV4-1 to TRBJ1-6, with D unresolved. Trimming cost V 8 bases and J 0 bases, with 11 bases left between them. Germline CDR1 and CDR2: MGHRA and YSYEKL. This CDR3 region has 15 residues. The CDR3 sequence is CASGDVSSYNSPLHF. The CDR3 coding sequence is TGCGCCAGCGGGGATGTTAGCTCCTATAATTCACCCCTCCACTTT.